This T cell receptor (beta chain) was documented in a study of blood T cells in healthy people across ages. General study points: Naive T cell percentage and TCR beta diversity correlated strongly.

About this clonotype: Its target is not known.

Germline-derived CDR1 and CDR2 are SQVTM and ANQGSEA. The CDR3 is 12 amino acids. Between the trimmed V and J ends, which lost 4 bases and 7 bases, there was a span of 10 bases. Sample-barcoded 5' priming and a J-beta primer mix drove a second PCR of roughly 7 to 11 cycles. Every molecule of cDNA carried a tag from a template-switch adaptor with 12 random nucleotides. Each of the samples gave a minimum of 2.5 million paired-end reads that contained CDR3. TCRdb processed the 5' RACE reads anew with MiXCR; each CDR3 protein has one entry. The sample lists about 900,000 distinct CDR3 sequences, 40% to 60% occurring once.

This TCR came from a man aged 30-40 years in good health. The chain joins TRBV29-1 to TRBJ1-4, with D possibly TRBD1 on 5 matching bases. Sequenced sample: blood. The DNA for the CDR3 is TGCAGCGTTGCCGGGGCCTCTGAAAAACTGTTTTTT. Its protein product is CSVAGASEKLFF.